At least ten counts were recorded for the clone carrying this T cell receptor beta chain. As yet, its antigen is unknown. This sample is part of a study of T-cell reconstitution after alpha-beta-depleted transplantation in children. Overall study results and limits: Several hundred expanded graft clones reportedly supplied alpha-beta T cells about two months after transplant. Newly generated T cells supplied most T-cell counts and diversity one year post-transplant. Recipient T cells and thymic progenitors that survived gave rise to the high TCRbeta diversity observed at day 60 in some patients.

This CDR3 has 20 amino acids. Germline V CDR1 and CDR2: SGHRS, YFSETQ. Germline trimming cut 1 base from V and 4 bases from J; bases unmatched to any gene: 19. TCRbeta library construction was performed incorporating unique molecular identifiers. One entry per CDR3 protein, called by TCRdb with MiXCR from the PCR reads. The sample lists hundreds of thousands of distinct CDR3 sequences, around 13% seen once, with 0.79% in the top ten. The receptor was derived from a girl aged 2 to 10 with congenital amegakaryocytic thrombocytopenia, due to receive a stem cell transplant. The specimen comprised PBMCs, sampled before TCRalphabeta/CD19-depleted stem cell transplant. The chain is built from TRBV5-1 and TRBJ2-1; 8 positions match TRBD2. The CDR3 here is CASSLFGGVLTLAEYNEQFF. The CDR3 nucleotides read TGCGCCAGCAGCTTGTTCGGGGGAGTCCTGACACTAGCGGAGTACAATGAGCAGTTCTTC.